This record looks at one TCR beta chain sequence and its context. Trimming pared 2 bases from V and 5 bases from J, leaving 13 bases between. Germline V gives CDR1 SGDLS, CDR2 YYNGEE. This CDR3 comprises 14 residues. TCRdb's copy holds only in-frame clones and misses some; the assay was immunoSEQ multiplex PCR. The table includes around 100,000 clones, roughly 85% detected once. The source of the sample is a study of T cell responses to AZD1222 COVID-19 vaccine. The chain is built from TRBV9 and TRBJ2-5; D perhaps matches TRBD2 (6 bases). This receptor was taken from an adult who received the AZD1222 COVID-19 vaccine. The starting material was peripheral blood, obtained 28 days after the second AZD1222 dose. CDR3 amino acids: CASSVGDSPETQYF. The CDR3 coding sequence is TGTGCCAGCAGCGTGGGGGACTCACCCGAGACCCAGTACTTC. The whole variable domain, filled in from reference TRBV9 and TRBJ2-5, reads DSGVTQTPKHLITATGQRVTLRCSPRSGDLSVYWYQQSLDQGLQFLIQYYNGEERAKGNILERFSAQQFPDLHSELNLSSLELGDSALYFCASSVGDSPETQYFGPGTRLLVL.